Below, 21 T cell receptor beta chains from the same sample are listed, as sequenced in a study of T cells in Graves' hyperthyroidism and ophthalmopathy. Researchers took RNA transcripts and amplified the TCR beta CDR3 regions from them. First-round RT-PCR targeting the TCR CDR3 was performed with the HTBI primer set. TCRdb redid the calling of the multiplex PCR reads with MiXCR, one entry per CDR3 protein. Of under 350,000 distinct CDR3 sequences in the sample, about 20% were seen once. The sample taken for sequencing was blood. These receptors were obtained from a woman aged 45-65 years with Graves' hyperthyroidism.

This clonotype was detected many times. A much larger clone is a single base away; this may be a read error. The genes are TRBV5-1 and TRBJ2-5, with D possibly matching TRBD2 (5 bases). Germline values: CDR1 SGHRS, CDR2 YFSETQ. CDR3 length: 14 residues. CDR3 region: CANSLGDYQETQYF. CDR3 nucleotides: TGCGCCAACAGCTTGGGAGACTACCAAGAGACCCAGTACTTC.

The chain links TRBV10-3 to TRBJ2-2, with 7 bases aligning to TRBD1. Trimming removed 11 bases from V and 2 bases from J; junction bases left unmatched: 8. The germline gives CDR1 ENHRY, CDR2 SYGVKD. The CDR3 extends over 14 amino acids. CDR3 residues: CAVSQGQNTGELFF. As DNA, the CDR3 is TGTGCCGTATCACAGGGGCAAAACACCGGGGAGCTGTTTTTT.

This clonotype was recorded a few times. The genes are TRBV20-1 and TRBJ2-1, with 7 bases lining up with TRBD1. The junction had 9 bases not matched to a gene; V was cut back by 7 bases and J by 6 bases. This CDR3 has 13 amino acids. Germline V gene data show CDR1 as DFQATT and CDR2 as SNEGSKA (reference sequence). CDR3 loop: CSVRDSPGNEQFF. DNA for the CDR3: TGCAGTGTTCGGGACAGTCCCGGCAATGAGCAGTTCTTC.

The gene calls are TRBV5-4 and TRBJ2-3; a weak D match, TRBD1 (6 bases). Trimming pared 4 bases from V and 4 bases from J, leaving 10 bases between. The CDR3 contains 13 residues. Germline V gives CDR1 SGHNT, CDR2 YYREEE (reference sequence). CDR3 coding DNA: TGTGCCAGCAGCCTAACAGGGTCAGATACGCAGTATTTT. Amino acid sequence: CASSLTGSDTQYF.

The chain couples TRBV18 to TRBJ1-2, with 7 bases matching TRBD1. There are 13 residues in the CDR3. V lost 5 bases, J lost 4 bases, and 4 bases stayed unmatched. CDR1 and CDR2 from the germline V gene are KGHSH and LQKENI. The CDR3 sequence: CASSTQGPYGYTF. The CDR3 DNA follows: TGTGCCAGCTCAACACAGGGGCCCTATGGCTACACCTTC.

This clonotype was seen at least ten times. This chain connects TRBV7-9 to TRBJ1-5, with 7 positions matching TRBD1. The CDR3 loop spans 17 amino acids. V lost 1 base, J lost 6 bases, and 12 bases stayed unmatched. In germline, CDR1 is SEHNR, CDR2 FQNEAQ (reference sequence). The DNA for the CDR3 is TGTGCCAGCAGCTTAGAGGGCGCCGGGACAGTCTCTCAGCCCCAGCATTTT. Its protein product is CASSLEGAGTVSQPQHF.

This clonotype was seen a few times. J is TRBJ1-1 and V is TRBV19; 7 bases fit TRBD1. The CDR3 sequence is 15 residues long. CDR1 is LNHDA and CDR2 is SQIVND in the germline V gene (reference sequence). V trimming: 7 bases; J trimming: 0 bases; junction bases outside the gene matches: 8. CDR3 DNA sequence: TGTGCCAGTACCCTGACAGGGAGATTGAACACTGAAGCTTTCTTT. Amino acids: CASTLTGRLNTEAFF. The full variable domain, with the rest looked up from reference TRBV19 and TRBJ1-1, is DGGITQSPKYLFRKEGQNVTLSCEQNLNHDAMYWYRQDPGQGLRLIYYSQIVNDFQKGDIAEGYSVSREKKESFPLTVTSAQKNPTAFYLCASTLTGRLNTEAFFGQGTRLTVV.

This clonotype appeared many times. The genes are TRBV18 and TRBJ1-3; D is undetermined. The V end was cut by 3 bases, the J end by 4 bases, with 16 bases between. From germline, CDR1 is KGHSH and CDR2 LQKENI. The CDR3 totals 16 residues. CDR3 residues: CASSPQTDTEGNTIYF. Here the CDR3 DNA reads TGTGCCAGCTCACCGCAAACAGACACGGAGGGAAACACCATATATTTT.

This clonotype has at least ten counts. The chain has TRBV28 and TRBJ1-6; D remains ambiguous. Deletions cut 6 bases from V and 10 bases from J, with 13 bases between. Germline V gene sequence: CDR1 MDHEN, CDR2 SYDVKM. This CDR3 has 13 amino acids. The CDR3 DNA reads TGTGCCAGCAGGTCGCTGGGTGTCTCACCCCTCCACTTT. Translating gives CASRSLGVSPLHF.

A note on this clonotype: A much more abundant neighbour one base away suggests this may be a read error. CDR3 DNA sequence: TGTGCCATCGCTATACAGGGTGGACCACCCCTCCACTTT. Amino acids: CAIAIQGGPPLHF. The chain links TRBV10-3 to TRBJ1-6; D possibly corresponds to TRBD1 (6 bases). CDR3 length: 13 amino acids. The germline gives CDR1 ENHRY, CDR2 SYGVKD. Between the trimmed V and J ends, which lost 8 bases and 11 bases, there was a span of 16 bases.

The chain couples TRBV11-2 to TRBJ1-2, with unresolved D. The V gene's germline CDR1 is SGHAT and CDR2 FQNNGV. V was pared by 3 bases and J by 3 bases, with 14 bases between. The CDR3 is made up of 15 amino acids. The CDR3 DNA follows: TGTGCCAGCAGCTTCCCCCTCGAGAACCACTATGGCTACACCTTC. Translation gives CASSFPLENHYGYTF.

This clonotype was found many times. The rearrangement links TRBV5-1 to TRBJ2-3; D uncertain. Per germline, CDR1 SGHRS and CDR2 YFSETQ. The germline V and J ends were trimmed by 4 bases and 3 bases, with 15 bases remaining between them. There are 15 residues in the CDR3. CDR3: CASSLIRAETDTQYF. The CDR3 nucleotides read TGCGCCAGCAGCCTCATCCGGGCGGAGACAGATACGCAGTATTTT.

The table lists this clonotype with many counts. The J gene is TRBJ1-1, the V gene TRBV27; possibly TRBD1 for D (6 bases). The germline V and J ends were trimmed by 4 bases and 6 bases, with 15 bases remaining between them. This CDR3 has 14 amino acids. Germline V gene lookup returns CDR1 MNHEY and CDR2 SMNVEV (reference sequence). CDR3 amino acids: CASSCTAGGPEAFF. The CDR3 bases are TGTGCCAGCAGTTGTACGGCGGGGGGGCCTGAAGCTTTCTTT.

V gene TRBV3-1 combines with J gene TRBJ2-5; no clear D. The CDR3 sequence is 11 residues long. V was shortened by 2 bases and J by 9 bases, with 7 bases between the two germline ends. Germline V CDR1 and CDR2: LGHDT, YNNKEL (reference sequence). The CDR3 coding sequence is TGTGCCAGCAGCCAATTCCGAGCCCAGTACTTC. This encodes CASSQFRAQYF.

The chain combines TRBV19 with TRBJ2-3; perhaps TRBD1 as D (8 bases). This CDR3 contains 13 residues. Trimming removed 10 bases from V and 5 bases from J, with 16 bases in between. Germline CDR1 reads LNHDA; CDR2 reads SQIVND (reference sequence). The CDR3 region is CAIARGTGDTQYF. The CDR3 DNA is TGTGCCATCGCGCGGGGGACAGGAGATACGCAGTATTTT.

The DNA for the CDR3 is TGTGCCAGCAGCTACGGGACTAGCGGGGGGGAGCTGTTTTTT. Amino acids: CASSYGTSGGELFF. The V gene is TRBV7-6, the J gene TRBJ2-2; TRBD2 matches at 12 bases. The CDR3 has 14 amino acids. The germline gives CDR1 SGHVS, CDR2 FNYEAQ. V dropped 4 bases and J dropped 8; count of bases not matched to a gene: 2.

V is TRBV5-1 and J is TRBJ2-5; TRBD1 matches at 9 bases. Germline V gives CDR1 SGHRS, CDR2 YFSETQ. With 0 bases clipped from V and 5 bases from J, the junction kept 8 bases outside the gene matches. This CDR3 contains 16 residues. This chain's CDR3 is CASSLAMGQGRETQYF. The CDR3 DNA reads TGCGCCAGCAGCTTGGCCATGGGACAGGGTCGTGAGACCCAGTACTTC.

The V and J genes are TRBV5-1 and TRBJ1-4; D is perhaps TRBD1 (5 bases). The V and J ends lost 3 bases and 5 bases respectively, with 8 bases between them. The CDR3 has 13 residues. The V gene's germline CDR1 is SGHRS and CDR2 YFSETQ. CDR3 region: CASSSGQNEKLFF. The CDR3 nucleotides read TGCGCCAGCAGCTCGGGGCAGAATGAAAAACTGTTTTTT.

V gene TRBV4-1 combines with J gene TRBJ1-6; unclear D gene. Germline CDR1 MGHRA, CDR2 YSYEKL. The V end was cut by 3 bases, the J end by 4 bases, with 7 bases between. The CDR3 length is 14 residues. The CDR3 loop is CASSQGGYNSPLHF. CDR3 coding DNA: TGCGCCAGCAGCCAGGGCGGTTATAATTCACCCCTCCACTTT.

This clonotype showed up many times. The genes are TRBV3-1 and TRBJ2-2; the match to TRBD2 covers 7 bases. The trim removed 4 bases at V and 4 bases at J, leaving 6 bases unmatched. Germline CDR1 reads LGHDT; CDR2 reads YNNKEL (reference sequence). The CDR3 totals 15 residues. CDR3 sequence: CASSPPLAATGELFF. The CDR3 DNA reads as TGTGCCAGCAGCCCTCCTCTAGCGGCCACCGGGGAGCTGTTTTTT.

The V and J genes are TRBV28 and TRBJ2-7; 9 bases are shared with TRBD2. V trimming: 6 bases; J trimming: 3 bases; junction bases outside the gene matches: 15. The CDR3 spans 17 residues. Germline CDR1 and CDR2: MDHEN and SYDVKM. CDR3 amino acids: CASSPTWASGKIYEQYF. In nucleotides, the CDR3 is TGTGCCAGCAGCCCCACATGGGCTAGCGGGAAGATCTACGAGCAGTACTTC.